This TCR beta chain was identified during a study of identical twins. Study findings and constraints: Conclusions leaned on cross-sectional statistical analysis and did not track the same donors over time. Zero-insertion analyses were open to partial confounding by invariant MAIT and iNKT cells.

In the case of this clonotype: Its antigen is undetermined.

The CDR3 sequence is 17 residues long. With 6 bases clipped from V and 11 bases from J, the junction kept 25 bases outside the gene matches. Germline loops: CDR1 DFQATT, CDR2 SNEGSKA (reference sequence). TCRdb reprocessed the 5' RACE reads via MiXCR and lists one record per CDR3 protein. The sample consists of approximately 1.8 million distinct CDR3 sequences, 25% to 35% of them appearing once. The sequenced sample was cord blood. This rearrangement joins TRBV20-1 to TRBJ2-5, with 9 bases that match TRBD2. The clonotype was recovered from a newborn girl in good health. As DNA, the CDR3 is TGCAGTGCCACCGGGAGGCGGGAGGGCCGTATAAGCAATGAGCAGTACTTC. This encodes CSATGRREGRISNEQYF.